Listed below are T cell receptor beta chains from one sample, sequenced in a study of blood T cell repertoires in COVID-19. TCRdb keeps only in-frame clones here, not all; method: immunoSEQ multiplex PCR. In the table there are over 250,000 clones, approximately 83% of which are singletons. The sequencing sample was made of peripheral blood. These receptors were obtained from a woman aged 65 to 85 with acute or convalescent COVID-19. Each CDR3 is given with its conserved first and last residue. Fields, in order: J gene, D gene, V gene, clone size, CDR3 protein, CDR3 DNA. A D gene is named only where the DNA matches it firmly. Only some rows state a clone size, as once, few, many or a class for expanded clones.

J: TRBJ2-1
D: .
V: TRBV6-2/TRBV6-3
size: .
CDR3: CASSYSPLDNEQFF
DNA: TGTGCCAGCAGTTACTCGCCACTAGACAATGAGCAGTTCTTC

J: TRBJ1-1
D: TRBD1
V: TRBV19
size: .
CDR3: CAASRDRAGFAEAFF
DNA: TGTGCCGCTTCCCGGGACAGGGCGGGGTTCGCTGAAGCTTTCTTT

J: TRBJ1-4
D: .
V: TRBV5-1
size: .
CDR3: CASSLEEGKELFF
DNA: TGCGCCAGCAGCTTGGAGGAGGGGAAGGAACTGTTTTTT

J: TRBJ1-6
D: .
V: TRBV30
size: .
CDR3: CAWSARGGSNSPLHF
DNA: TGTGCCTGGAGCGCCCGGGGGGGGTCTAATTCACCCCTCCACTTT

J: TRBJ1-4
D: .
V: TRBV29-1
size: .
CDR3: CSVATGEKLFF
DNA: TGCAGCGTCGCGACGGGTGAAAAACTGTTTTTT

J: TRBJ2-7
D: .
V: TRBV30
size: .
CDR3: CAWRWQGIQGEQYF
DNA: TGTGCCTGGAGGTGGCAGGGGATTCAGGGGGAGCAGTACTTC

J: TRBJ1-3
D: .
V: TRBV27
size: .
CDR3: CASSLKSGNTIYF
DNA: TGTGCCAGCAGTTTGAAAAGCGGAAACACCATATATTTT

J: TRBJ1-6
D: TRBD1
V: TRBV9
size: .
CDR3: CASSGRQGSYNSPLHF
DNA: TGTGCCAGCAGCGGGCGACAGGGGTCCTATAATTCACCCCTCCACTTT

J: TRBJ2-1
D: .
V: TRBV3-1/TRBV3-2
size: once
CDR3: CASSLRTDSPFF
DNA: TGTGCCAGCAGCCTCAGGACAGACAGTCCGTTCTTC

J: TRBJ1-6
D: TRBD1
V: TRBV3-1/TRBV3-2
size: .
CDR3: CASSQGTGNSPLHF
DNA: TGTGCCAGCAGCCAGGGGACAGGGAATTCACCCCTCCACTTT

J: TRBJ1-1
D: .
V: TRBV5-1
size: .
CDR3: CASSPRGGNTEAFF
DNA: TGCGCCAGCAGCCCGCGGGGCGGGAACACTGAAGCTTTCTTT

J: TRBJ2-1
D: .
V: TRBV5-6
size: .
CDR3: CASTSLANGEQFF
DNA: TGTGCCAGCACCTCTCTGGCCAATGGTGAGCAGTTCTTC

J: TRBJ1-1
D: .
V: TRBV24-1
size: .
CDR3: CATSATGNEAFF
DNA: TGTGCCACCAGTGCTACAGGGAACGAAGCTTTCTTT

J: TRBJ1-6
D: TRBD1
V: TRBV13
size: .
CDR3: CASRAGQTNSPLHF
DNA: TGTGCCAGCAGGGCGGGACAGACTAATTCACCCCTCCACTTT

J: TRBJ1-1
D: TRBD1
V: TRBV29-1
size: .
CDR3: CSGRTGLNTEAFF
DNA: TGCAGCGGCCGGACAGGGCTGAACACTGAAGCTTTCTTT

J: TRBJ2-7
D: TRBD1
V: TRBV4-1
size: .
CDR3: CASSQPTGTGASYEQYF
DNA: TGCGCCAGCAGCCAACCGACCGGGACAGGGGCTTCCTACGAGCAGTACTTC

J: TRBJ1-2
D: .
V: TRBV12-3/TRBV12-4
size: .
CDR3: CASRDQGFNGYTF
DNA: TGTGCCAGCAGGGATCAGGGGTTCAACGGCTACACCTTC

J: TRBJ2-3
D: TRBD2
V: TRBV7-3
size: .
CDR3: CASSLERAGTSTDTQYF
DNA: TGTGCCAGCAGCCTAGAGAGAGCGGGGACTAGCACAGATACGCAGTATTTT

J: TRBJ1-1
D: .
V: TRBV23-1
size: .
CDR3: CASSQSGRPLNTEAFF
DNA: TGCGCCAGCAGTCAATCTGGCCGTCCTTTGAACACTGAAGCTTTCTTT

J: TRBJ1-1
D: TRBD1
V: TRBV5-6
size: .
CDR3: CASSLSGTGPTEAFF
DNA: TGTGCCAGCAGCTTGTCCGGGACAGGGCCGACTGAAGCTTTCTTT

J: TRBJ1-1
D: .
V: TRBV7-6
size: .
CDR3: CASRVEVEAFF
DNA: TGTGCCAGCAGAGTAGAAGTTGAAGCTTTCTTT

J: TRBJ1-1
D: .
V: TRBV6-5
size: .
CDR3: CASSYGQRNTEAFF
DNA: TGTGCCAGCAGTTATGGACAGAGGAACACTGAAGCTTTCTTT

J: TRBJ1-5
D: .
V: TRBV2
size: .
CDR3: CASGGHIQPQHF
DNA: TGTGCCAGCGGGGGACATATCCAGCCCCAGCATTTT

J: TRBJ2-6
D: .
V: TRBV21-1
size: once
CDR3: CAPERGQGLTGASGANVLTF
DNA: TGTGCGCCCGAGAGGGGACAGGGTTTAACTGGGGCCTCTGGGGCCAACGTCCTGACTTTC

J: TRBJ2-1
D: TRBD2
V: TRBV11-2
size: .
CDR3: CASSSLSGGFNEQFF
DNA: TGTGCCAGCAGCTCACTGAGCGGGGGATTCAATGAGCAGTTCTTC

J: TRBJ1-2
D: TRBD1
V: TRBV2
size: .
CDR3: CAGGQGRGYGYTF
DNA: TGTGCCGGGGGACAGGGCAGGGGCTATGGCTACACCTTC

J: TRBJ2-1
D: TRBD2
V: TRBV7-7
size: once
CDR3: CASSRRSKRGAYNEQFF
DNA: TGTGCCAGCAGCCGACGATCTAAGCGGGGGGCATACAATGAGCAGTTCTTC

J: TRBJ1-2
D: TRBD1
V: TRBV7-8
size: few
CDR3: CASSLELDRGYGYTF
DNA: TGTGCCAGCAGCTTAGAGTTGGACAGGGGTTATGGCTACACCTTC

J: TRBJ1-1
D: .
V: TRBV11-2
size: .
CDR3: CASSPTPLGTEAFF
DNA: TGTGCCAGCAGTCCAACCCCGCTCGGCACTGAAGCTTTCTTT

J: TRBJ2-2
D: .
V: TRBV5-1
size: .
CDR3: CASSPGTKKNTGELFF
DNA: TGCGCCAGCAGCCCTGGGACAAAAAAGAACACCGGGGAGCTGTTTTTT

J: TRBJ1-2
D: .
V: TRBV30
size: .
CDR3: CARDRSHPNSGYTF
DNA: TGTGCCCGCGACAGGTCCCACCCTAATAGCGGCTACACCTTC